This paragraph reports one T cell receptor (beta chain). Antigen specificity is unknown. This sample was taken from a study of Ad26.COV2.S vaccination and SARS-CoV-2 variants. Study results and caveats: Spike-specific TCR breadth in vaccine recipients exceeded that seen in placebo recipients.

Here immunoSEQ multiplex PCR was the method, and the copy in TCRdb shows in-frame clones only, minus some. The profile covers 440,000 or so clones, with less than 95% appearing a single time and approximately 4.3% taken by the ten largest. V lost 4 bases, J lost 3 bases, and 6 bases stayed unmatched. The CDR3 has 15 amino acids. Germline CDR1 SEHNR, CDR2 FQNEAQ (reference sequence). The sample's treatment: about 20 received Ad26.COV2.S at low or high dose, single or two shots; 5 received placebo; per-sample allocation not given. The samples date from day 63 after the first vaccine or placebo injection.

The sequence was obtained from a person between 18 and 65 years old who received the Ad26.COV2.S COVID-19 vaccine or a placebo. V and J are TRBV7-9 and TRBJ1-2, with TRBD1 identical over 9 bases. Source: peripheral blood, taken in a trial of Ad26.COV2.S vaccine versus placebo. The DNA of the CDR3 is TGTGCCAGCAGCTCTACAGGGGGCGCGGACTATGGCTACACCTTC. It translates to CASSSTGGADYGYTF.